A selection of T cell receptor beta chains follows, all from one sample in a study of regulatory T cells in long-lasting Graves disease. TCRdb re-analysed the multiplex PCR reads in MiXCR, keeping a single row per CDR3 protein. There are some 280,000 distinct CDR3 sequences in the sample; roughly a fifth occur only once, and approximately 60% lies in the top ten. Source: peripheral blood mononuclear cells (PBMCs), taken when the disease was refractory, from a patient treated with antithyroid drugs. These receptors all stem from a female donor with Graves disease. CDR3s include the opening cysteine and the closing phenylalanine or tryptophan. A D gene is named only where the DNA matches it firmly. Clone size is given for some rows only: seen once, a few or many times, or a class if the clone is expanded.

>few|TRBJ2-5|NA|TRBV29-1
TGCAGCGTTGATTTTACACAAGAGACCCAGTACTTC
CSVDFTQETQYF
>few|TRBJ1-1|NA|TRBV12-3/TRBV12-4
TGTGCCAGCAGCCGGGGCGGGGGGCCTGAAGCTTTCTTT
CASSRGGGPEAFF
>NA|TRBJ1-4|NA|TRBV4-3
TGCGCCAGCAGCCAAGTCCAGGCCGAAAAACTGTTTTTT
CASSQVQAEKLFF
>NA|TRBJ2-1|TRBD1|TRBV18
TGTGCCAGCTCACCGGGACAGGACAATGAGCAGTTCTTC
CASSPGQDNEQFF
>NA|TRBJ2-7|TRBD2|TRBV3-1
TGTGCCAGCAGCCAGTATAGCGGGAGTCACGAGCAGTACTTC
CASSQYSGSHEQYF
>NA|TRBJ2-7|NA|TRBV30
TGTGCCTGGAGTGTGAACAGGCCCGACGAGCAGTACTTC
CAWSVNRPDEQYF
>NA|TRBJ2-3|NA|TRBV7-9
TGTGCCAGCAGCCCCGCTGTCAGGACTAGCACAGATACGCAGTATTTT
CASSPAVRTSTDTQYF
>NA|TRBJ2-3|NA|TRBV28
TGTGCCAGCACCCTACAAAGAGCCACAGATACGCAGTATTTT
CASTLQRATDTQYF
>few|TRBJ1-3|NA|TRBV6-2/TRBV6-3
TGTGCCAGCAGTTACTCGGGCAGATCATTACCCTCTGGAAACACCATATATTTT
CASSYSGRSLPSGNTIYF
>many|TRBJ2-5|TRBD1|TRBV20-1
TGCAGTGCTAGACCCCGGGACAGGATCCAAGAGACCCAGTACTTC
CSARPRDRIQETQYF
>NA|TRBJ2-2|NA|TRBV2
TGTGCCAGCAGTGCCGGGGCTGGAATCACCGGGGAGCTGTTTTTT
CASSAGAGITGELFF
>few|TRBJ2-7|TRBD2|TRBV10-2
TGCGCCAGCAGTGAGTCGGGCTGGGGGGGAGACGAGCAGTACTTC
CASSESGWGGDEQYF
>many|TRBJ2-7|TRBD1|TRBV27
TGTGCCAGCAGTTTCCTCGACAGGGTGTCCTACGAGCAGTACTTC
CASSFLDRVSYEQYF
>NA|TRBJ1-5|TRBD1|TRBV19
TGTGCCTCCTCCGGGACAGCCAACGCCGACAATCAGCCCCAGCATTTT
CASSGTANADNQPQHF
>few|TRBJ1-5|NA|TRBV20-1
TGCAGTGCTAGGAACGGGTGGCCCCAGCATTTT
CSARNGWPQHF
>NA|TRBJ2-7|TRBD2|TRBV10-1
TGCGCCAGCAGTGAGTACGGTATGGGACTAGCGGGACACGAGCAGTACTTC
CASSEYGMGLAGHEQYF
>many|TRBJ1-2|NA|TRBV5-5
TGTGCCAGCAGCTTGGGGCTCGGACCTAACTATGGCTACACCTTC
CASSLGLGPNYGYTF
>many|TRBJ2-7|NA|TRBV7-8
TGTGCCAGCAGCTTCGACCGGGTCCAGTACTTC
CASSFDRVQYF
>few|TRBJ1-5|NA|TRBV7-4
TGTGCCAGCAGCTTACGACCTATTCAGCCCCAGCATTTT
CASSLRPIQPQHF
>many|TRBJ2-5|NA|TRBV7-9
TGTGCCAGCAGCTCCAAAACAGGAAAACAAGAGACCCAGTACTTC
CASSSKTGKQETQYF
>NA|TRBJ2-6|TRBD1|TRBV10-3
TGTGCCATCAGTGAAAGCCAGGGGGCTGACTCTGGGGCCAACGTCCTGACTTTC
CAISESQGADSGANVLTF
>few|TRBJ2-5|NA|TRBV7-9
TGTGCCAGCAGCATAATCGCGCTAGCACAAGAGACCCAGTACTTC
CASSIIALAQETQYF
>few|TRBJ1-1|NA|TRBV7-2
TGTGCCAGCAGCTTTCCGTCGGTCACTGAAGCTTTCTTT
CASSFPSVTEAFF
>NA|TRBJ2-6|TRBD2|TRBV7-2
TGTGCCAGCAGCGAGCAACTAGCGGGAGGGCCCGGGGCCAACGTCCTGACTTTC
CASSEQLAGGPGANVLTF
>many|TRBJ2-7|NA|TRBV7-2
TGTGCCAGCAGCGTGGACCTTTCCAAGCAGTACTTC
CASSVDLSKQYF
>NA|TRBJ1-1|TRBD1|TRBV6-1
TGTGCCAGCAGCTCCGCACCGGGACAGGTGAGGACTGAAGCTTTCTTT
CASSSAPGQVRTEAFF
>NA|TRBJ2-5|TRBD2|TRBV6-2/TRBV6-3
TGTGCCAGCAGTTACCCCCAGCTAGCGGGAGAAGAGACCCAGTACTTC
CASSYPQLAGEETQYF
>NA|TRBJ1-1|NA|TRBV29-1
TGCAGCGTTGAAGGGTACGAGCATTCGAACACTGAAGCTTTCTTT
CSVEGYEHSNTEAFF
>few|TRBJ2-7|NA|TRBV29-1
TGCAGCGTTGAAGAGCGAGGGTACGAGCAGTACTTC
CSVEERGYEQYF
>NA|TRBJ2-7|TRBD1|TRBV20-1
TGCAGTGCTATAGCGGGACAGGGGTGGTGGGAGCAGTACTTC
CSAIAGQGWWEQYF
>many|TRBJ2-7|TRBD1|TRBV6-2/TRBV6-3
TGTGCCAGCAGTTACCGACTTGGACAGGCGCAGTACTTC
CASSYRLGQAQYF
>NA|TRBJ2-5|NA|TRBV3-1
TGTGCCAGCAGCCAGGGGACTCTGTACCAAGAGACCCAGTACTTC
CASSQGTLYQETQYF
>few|TRBJ1-1|NA|TRBV7-2
TGTGCCAGCAGCTTAGGCCATACGAGCGGGAACACTGAAGCTTTCTTT
CASSLGHTSGNTEAFF
>NA|TRBJ2-5|TRBD2|TRBV6-1
TGTGCCAGCACCCAGAGACTAGCTGCTCAAGAGACCCAGTACTTC
CASTQRLAAQETQYF
>few|TRBJ2-1|NA|TRBV28
TGTGCCAGCAGTTTTCTCTGGACTTCCTACAATGAGCAGTTCTTC
CASSFLWTSYNEQFF
>many|TRBJ1-4|TRBD1|TRBV20-1
TGCAGTGCTAGAGAGGACAGGACGGCTAATGAAAAACTGTTTTTT
CSAREDRTANEKLFF
>NA|TRBJ1-1|NA|TRBV5-1
TGCGCCAGCAGCTTGGGTCTCGGGGAGAACACTGAAGCTTTCTTT
CASSLGLGENTEAFF
>NA|TRBJ1-6|NA|TRBV6-2/TRBV6-3
TGTGCCCCCTCCCAGGGACATTATAATTCACCCCTCCACTTT
CAPSQGHYNSPLHF
>many|TRBJ1-1|NA|TRBV27
TGTGCCAGCAGCCTAGGACCCAGGAACACTGAAGCTTTCTTT
CASSLGPRNTEAFF